This T cell receptor beta chain was sequenced for a study of blood T cell repertoires in COVID-19. Generated by immunoSEQ multiplex PCR, the TCRdb table keeps only in-frame clones and is missing some. Among approximately 140,000 clones listed, approximately 86% were seen once. This clone was detected only a few times. CDR3 length: 15 amino acids. V lost 5 bases and J 7 bases, leaving 18 bases between the germline ends. Germline V gives CDR1 MDHEN, CDR2 SYDVKM. The clonotype originates from a woman aged 55-70 years with acute or convalescent COVID-19. Sample: peripheral blood. The chain joins TRBV28 to TRBJ2-1; possible D gene TRBD1, 5 bases. The CDR3 protein is CASSHRKIKPNEQFF. The CDR3 DNA follows: TGTGCCAGCAGTCACAGGAAGATAAAGCCAAATGAGCAGTTCTTC.